The text below deals with one T cell receptor (beta chain). This sample was included in a study of blood T cell repertoires in COVID-19. Study overall: Spain, Italy and the United States supplied samples that represented acute and convalescent COVID-19. PBMCs, B-cell-depleted T cells, or T cells provided the cDNA or gDNA that made up the material.

In the authors' workflow: By means of reference gene primer amplification, nucleated cell counts were estimated. Method: immunoSEQ multiplex PCR; TCRdb's copy keeps in-frame clones and lacks some. V, J and clone size are taken as reported in that table, and D and trimming were inferred from the DNA itself. The sample holds roughly 200,000 clones, 80% to 90% seen once. Germline CDR1 reads MNHEY; CDR2 reads SVGAGI. This CDR3 has 14 residues. The V gene lost 7 bases and the J gene lost 6 bases, with 19 bases spanning the gap. Seattle patients were enrolled during active infection and followed longitudinally.

This chain uses TRBV6-5 with TRBJ2-7; D might be TRBD2 (6 bases). This clonotype originated in a woman of 80 years or more with COVID-19, enrolled during active disease. Sequenced sample: peripheral blood. CDR3: CASTVGPSEGEQYF. The CDR3 DNA is TGTGCCAGCACCGTCGGGCCTAGCGAGGGCGAGCAGTACTTC.